A selection of T cell receptor beta chains follows, all from one sample in a study of CD8+CD57+ T cells in acquired aplastic anemia. TCRdb reanalysed the reads using MiXCR and keeps one entry per CDR3 protein. The sample lists 150,000 to 180,000 distinct CDR3 sequences; approximately 52% were seen once. What was sequenced was sorted CD4+, CD8+, or CD8+CD57+ T cells (not recorded which) from PBMCs. The receptors stem from a human donor with aplastic anemia. CDR3s include the opening cysteine and the closing phenylalanine or tryptophan. D genes are given only for firm matches. Rows may omit the clone size; those that give it use once, few, many or a size class.

d_gene	v_gene	abundance	j_gene	CDR3nt	CDR3aa
TRBD1	TRBV15	NA	TRBJ2-6	TGTGCCACCAGCAGATCCTGGACAGGTGGGGCCAACGTCCTGACTTTC	CATSRSWTGGANVLTF
TRBD1	TRBV27	many	TRBJ2-7	TGTGCCAGCAGTGCCCGGGACAGGGGTACCTACGAGCAGTACTTC	CASSARDRGTYEQYF
NA	TRBV11-2	NA	TRBJ2-1	TGTGCCAGCAGCTTCGAAAGCACATACAATGAGCAGTTCTTC	CASSFESTYNEQFF
TRBD2	TRBV6-2/TRBV6-3	many	TRBJ2-7	TGTGCCAGCAGTTACGGGGGGGGGGAGCAGTACTTC	CASSYGGGEQYF
NA	TRBV18	few	TRBJ2-6	TGTGCCAGCTCACCACCCATGGGGCTTGGGGCCAACGTCCTGACTTTC	CASSPPMGLGANVLTF
TRBD2	TRBV9	many	TRBJ2-1	TGTGCCAGCAGTCATCGACTAGCGGTGAGCTCCTACAATGAGCAGTTCTTC	CASSHRLAVSSYNEQFF
NA	TRBV29-1	NA	TRBJ2-7	TGTGCCAGTGGTACGTCCTACGAGCAGTACTTC	CASGTSYEQYF
TRBD2	TRBV5-6	NA	TRBJ2-3	TGTGCCAGCAGCTTGGGCGGGGGGGCCACAGATACGCAGTATTTT	CASSLGGGATDTQYF
TRBD2	TRBV24-1	NA	TRBJ2-3	TGTGCCACCAGTGATCGACTAGCGGGAGTGGCAGATACGCAGTATTTT	CATSDRLAGVADTQYF
NA	TRBV14	NA	TRBJ1-2	TGTGCCAGCAGCCAGGGACTGGGCTATGGCTACACCTTC	CASSQGLGYGYTF
NA	TRBV29-1	few	TRBJ1-2	TGCAGCGTTGAAGATGTGGCGCCGGGCTACACCTTC	CSVEDVAPGYTF
NA	TRBV6-5	few	TRBJ1-1	TGTGCCAGCAGTTACAGGGGTTTAACGACTGAAGCTTTCTTT	CASSYRGLTTEAFF
NA	TRBV19	NA	TRBJ1-2	TGTACCAGTATGGGGAAAGGGACGGCTGAGAACTATGGCTACACCTTC	CTSMGKGTAENYGYTF
NA	TRBV11-2	few	TRBJ2-3	TGTGCCAGCAGCTTAGAACGAGAACACACAGATACGCAGTATTTT	CASSLEREHTDTQYF
NA	TRBV6-5	NA	TRBJ2-3	TGTGCCAGCACGTTACAGCCTGTCACAGATACGCAGTATTTT	CASTLQPVTDTQYF
NA	TRBV20-1	NA	TRBJ2-1	TGCAGTGCTAGAGGCAGGGAAAACTATGGCTACACCTTCCCCATCTTC	CSARGRENYGYTFPIF
NA	TRBV19	few	TRBJ1-2	TGTGCCAGTAGTCGGACAGATACCTATGGCTACACCTTC	CASSRTDTYGYTF
TRBD1	TRBV7-9	many	TRBJ1-2	TGTGCCAGCAGCTTAGAAAGGACAGGGGCCCATGGCTACACCTTC	CASSLERTGAHGYTF
TRBD2	TRBV9	NA	TRBJ2-7	TGTGCCAGCAGCACAGGGACTAGCGGGGGTAAGTACGAGCAGTACTTC	CASSTGTSGGKYEQYF
NA	TRBV4-1	many	TRBJ2-7	TGCGCCAGCAGCCGCGCGCAGGGGCGAAACTACGAGCAGTACTTC	CASSRAQGRNYEQYF
TRBD1	TRBV20-1	few	TRBJ1-2	TGCAGTGCTAGGGGGGACAGCTTCTATGGCTACACCTTC	CSARGDSFYGYTF
TRBD1	TRBV15	NA	TRBJ1-5	TGTGCCACCAGCACGGACAGGGGGACGAATCAGCCCCAGCATTTT	CATSTDRGTNQPQHF
NA	TRBV6-5	many	TRBJ1-2	TGTGCCAGCAGTTACACAACGGTCATCTTCTATGGCTACACCTTC	CASSYTTVIFYGYTF
NA	TRBV7-9	NA	TRBJ2-7	TGTGCCAGCTCCAGTAACTCCTACGAGCAGTACTTC	CASSSNSYEQYF
NA	TRBV4-3	many	TRBJ2-3	TGCGCCAGCAGCCAAGGTGGGGAGTGGACAGATACGCAGTATTTT	CASSQGGEWTDTQYF
NA	TRBV7-9	NA	TRBJ1-1	TGTGCCAGCAGCTTAGAAGGCTTGGGGACTGAAGCTTTCTTT	CASSLEGLGTEAFF
NA	TRBV9	NA	TRBJ1-1	TGTGCCAGCAGCGCGTCCGGACAGTACACTGAAGCTTTCTTT	CASSASGQYTEAFF
NA	TRBV20-1	many	TRBJ2-3	TGCAGTGCTAGAAATAGGGCGGCCATAGGGACAGATACGCAGTATTTT	CSARNRAAIGTDTQYF
NA	TRBV5-5	NA	TRBJ1-5	TGTGCCAGCAGCTTTCGGGAGGGGATTCAGCCCCAGCATTTT	CASSFREGIQPQHF
NA	TRBV20-1	NA	TRBJ2-3	TGCAGTGCTCGGGGCCAAGCACGTAGCACAGATACGCAGTATTTT	CSARGQARSTDTQYF
TRBD2	TRBV5-4	NA	TRBJ2-5	TGTGCCAGCAGCTTGGGGACTAGCGGGGCGGTAGAGACCCAGTACTTC	CASSLGTSGAVETQYF
TRBD1	TRBV29-1	many	TRBJ1-1	TGCAGCGTTGCCCCGACAGGGACAAACACTGAAGCTTTCTTT	CSVAPTGTNTEAFF
TRBD1	TRBV5-5	NA	TRBJ2-7	TGTGCCAGCAGCTTCCCCGGGACAGACTACGAGCAGTACTTC	CASSFPGTDYEQYF
NA	TRBV19	many	TRBJ1-5	TGTGCCAGTAGTATAATTGATCAGCCCCAGCATTTT	CASSIIDQPQHF
NA	TRBV19	NA	TRBJ1-2	TGTGCCAGCACCTCTGAGCGGCTGAGCTACACCTTC	CASTSERLSYTF
NA	TRBV7-2	NA	TRBJ1-3	TGTGCCAGCAGCGTTCAGGTTTACTCTGGAAACACCATATATTTT	CASSVQVYSGNTIYF
NA	TRBV20-1	NA	TRBJ2-3	TGCAGTGTAGGGGGAGGGGGGGACACAGATACGCAGTATTTT	CSVGGGGDTDTQYF
NA	TRBV19	many	TRBJ2-7	TGTGCCAGTAGTATTAGCACAGGAGCCAGCACCTACGAGCAGTACTTC	CASSISTGASTYEQYF
NA	TRBV12-3/TRBV12-4	many	TRBJ2-1	TGTGCCAGCAGTCCCCTGGAGGTAGGGTTGTACAATGAGCAGTTCTTC	CASSPLEVGLYNEQFF
TRBD2	TRBV20-1	NA	TRBJ2-1	TGCAGTGCCAGCCGCCCTAGCGGGAGGGTCAATGAGCAGTTCTTC	CSASRPSGRVNEQFF
NA	TRBV11-2	many	TRBJ2-7	TGTGCCAGCAGCCCCCCCCTCCTCGGGGCGGGTCACTCCTACGAGCAGTACTTC	CASSPPLLGAGHSYEQYF
NA	TRBV25-1	NA	TRBJ1-4	TGTGCCAGCAGTGAATCATGGGCAGGGGCAGCGGAAAAACTGTTTTTT	CASSESWAGAAEKLFF
TRBD2	TRBV29-1	NA	TRBJ2-7	TGCAGCGTCGCGGGCGGGAGGACCTACGAGCAGTACTTC	CSVAGGRTYEQYF
NA	TRBV15	NA	TRBJ1-2	TGTGCCACCAGCAGTGGGACGGGGGTATCATGCTACACCTTC	CATSSGTGVSCYTF